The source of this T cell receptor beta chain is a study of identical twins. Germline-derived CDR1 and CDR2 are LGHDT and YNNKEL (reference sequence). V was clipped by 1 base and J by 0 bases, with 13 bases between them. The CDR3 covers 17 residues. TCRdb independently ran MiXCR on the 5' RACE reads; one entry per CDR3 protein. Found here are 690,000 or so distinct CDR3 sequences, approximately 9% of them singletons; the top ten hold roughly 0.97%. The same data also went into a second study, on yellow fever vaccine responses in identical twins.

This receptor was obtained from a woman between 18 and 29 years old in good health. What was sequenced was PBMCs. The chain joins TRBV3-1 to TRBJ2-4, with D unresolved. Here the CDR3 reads CASSQALSNLAKNIQYF. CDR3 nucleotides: TGTGCCAGCAGCCAAGCTTTGTCTAATTTAGCCAAAAACATTCAGTACTTC.